This record looks at one T cell receptor (beta chain) sequence and its context. The target antigen is unknown. V dropped 0 bases and J dropped 6 bases, with 15 bases sitting between them. Germline V CDR1 and CDR2: SGHTA, FQGNSA. The CDR3 covers 16 residues. These data belong to a study of T-cell memory formation after mild COVID-19. From 5'RACE with constant-segment primers came TCR alpha and TCR beta cDNA libraries that carried sample barcodes and UMIs. TCRdb independently ran MiXCR on the 5' RACE reads; one entry per CDR3 protein. The repertoire consists of 450,000 or so distinct CDR3 sequences, with around 19% occurring once and the leading ten covering 8.4%. Whole-study results and caveats: Researchers report contracting CD4+ clones mostly in CM and EM, with CD8+ clones in EMRA. Cross-reactive memory seemingly joined, as some responding clones were found in pre-infection memory.

The sequencing sample was made of PBMCs or a T cell subset sorted from them (not recorded which). This sequence originates from an adult woman who had mild COVID-19 (a few samples of this study predate the infection). Cell type and time point are not known. The J gene is TRBJ1-5, the V gene TRBV7-2; TRBD1 might be the D (6 bases). This chain's CDR3 is CASSLAAGAWGQPQHF. The CDR3, as DNA: TGTGCCAGCAGCTTAGCTGCGGGGGCATGGGGTCAGCCCCAGCATTTT.